This T cell receptor (beta chain) was captured by sequencing in a study of blood T cell repertoires in COVID-19. This CDR3 has 16 residues. V gave up 1 base and J gave up 4 bases, with 16 bases separating them. Per the germline V gene, CDR1 is LGHDT and CDR2 is YNNKEL (reference sequence). Repertoires were generated with immunoSEQ multiplex PCR, while TCRdb's copy carries only in-frame clones and drops some. This table has roughly 340,000 clones, around 90% appearing once. The specimen was peripheral blood. V gene TRBV3-1 (or the pseudogene TRBV3-2) combines with J gene TRBJ1-2; D may be TRBD1 (5 bases). The clonotype comes from a woman aged 18 to 35 who had recovered from COVID-19. The CDR3: CASSQVSRGEIYGYTF. CDR3 sequence (DNA): TGTGCCAGCAGCCAAGTAAGCCGGGGGGAGATCTATGGCTACACCTTC.